Each of the 10 T cell receptor beta chains below was sequenced from the same sample in a study of blood T cell repertoires in COVID-19. Assay used: immunoSEQ multiplex PCR; TCRdb lists only in-frame clones, some missing. The data show about 370,000 clones, almost 90% seen once. The source material was peripheral blood. These TCRs come from a man aged 18 to 35 with active or convalescent COVID-19.

This clone was found once. This chain uses TRBV18 with TRBJ2-3; D uncertain. Germline values: CDR1 KGHSH, CDR2 LQKENI. This CDR3 has 13 amino acids. The germline V and J ends were trimmed by 1 base and 2 bases, with 4 bases remaining between them. The CDR3 DNA follows: TGTGCCAGCTCACCACTAAACACAGATACGCAGTATTTT. It yields the protein CASSPLNTDTQYF.

The chain couples TRBV15 to TRBJ2-7, with a weak D call TRBD2 (6 bases). The V gene's germline CDR1 is LNHNV and CDR2 YYDKDF (reference sequence). V lost 1 base, J lost 6 bases, and 22 bases lay in between. The CDR3 extends over 17 amino acids. CDR3 sequence (DNA): TGTGCCACCAGCAGAGTAGGGGAGGTGGGCGGTCGTCGCGAGCAGTACTTC. Amino acid sequence: CATSRVGEVGGRREQYF.

This chain connects TRBV24-1 to TRBJ1-1; D gene uncertain. CDR3 size: 13 residues. The germline CDR1 and CDR2 sequences are KGHDR and SFDVKD. V gave up 3 bases and J gave up 3 bases, with 7 bases separating them. CDR3 in amino acids: CATSDESHTEAFF. CDR3 sequence (DNA): TGTGCCACCAGTGATGAGTCTCACACTGAAGCTTTCTTT.

This clone was detected only a few times. V gene TRBV12-3 or TRBV12-4 combines with J gene TRBJ1-2; D unclear. Trimming pared 6 bases from V and 6 bases from J, leaving 14 bases between. This CDR3 is 13 amino acids long. The CDR3 is CASRTEDYNGYTF. DNA for the CDR3: TGTGCCAGCAGAACAGAGGACTACAATGGCTACACCTTC.

The chain employs TRBV27 and TRBJ1-1; TRBD1 matches at 10 bases. The V segment lost 5 bases and the J segment 4 bases; nucleotides outside the gene matches: 4. Germline CDR1 reads MNHEY; CDR2 reads SMNVEV (reference sequence). The CDR3 is 14 residues long. The CDR3: CASSKDRGRTEAFF. The CDR3 nucleotides are TGTGCCAGCAGTAAAGACAGGGGGCGCACTGAAGCTTTCTTT.

The V gene is TRBV27, the J gene TRBJ2-7; 8 nucleotides align to TRBD2. There are 14 residues in the CDR3. CDR1 and CDR2 from the germline V gene are MNHEY and SMNVEV (reference sequence). V trimming: 2 bases; J trimming: 6 bases; junction bases outside the gene matches: 6. The CDR3 nucleotides read TGTGCCAGCAGTTTACCGGGGGGGGGTGGCGAGCAGTACTTC. Protein: CASSLPGGGGEQYF.

The chain joins TRBV6-2 or TRBV6-3 to TRBJ2-7; perhaps TRBD2 as D (6 bases). This CDR3 has 14 residues. In germline, CDR1 is MNHEY, CDR2 SVGEGT. The V end lost 5 bases, the J end lost 2 bases, and 13 bases lay between the germline ends. CDR3 nucleotides: TGTGCCAGCAGTCAGTTACGGGGGACCTACGAGCAGTACTTC. Translated: CASSQLRGTYEQYF.

This clone was detected once. The gene calls are TRBV5-5 and TRBJ1-6; 7 bases map to TRBD1. After removal of 2 bases from V and 9 bases from J, the junction contained 11 bases not matched to a gene. The germline gives CDR1 SGHKS, CDR2 YYEKEE (reference sequence). This CDR3 has 16 residues. In DNA form, the CDR3 reads TGTGCCAGCAGCTTTAGTCCACAGGGGTCAATTTCACCCCTCCACTTT. This codes for CASSFSPQGSISPLHF. The whole variable domain, remainder taken from reference TRBV5-5 and TRBJ1-6, is DAGVTQSPTHLIKTRGQQVTLRCSPISGHKSVSWYQQVLGQGPQFIFQYYEKEERGRGNFPDRFSARQFPNYSSELNVNALLLGDSALYLCASSFSPQGSISPLHFGNGTRLTVT.

In the case of this clone: Other DNA sequences in the sample encode the same CDR3. The chain uses TRBV20-1 and TRBJ2-1; unclear D gene. V lost 6 bases and J lost 7, with 7 bases in between. CDR1 and CDR2 (germline): DFQATT, SNEGSKA (reference sequence). CDR3 length equals 10 residues. The CDR3 DNA follows: TGCAGTGCCCTGAGGAATGAGCAGTTCTTC. Residues: CSALRNEQFF.

The V and J genes are TRBV15 and TRBJ2-2; D gene unclear. This CDR3 comprises 15 residues. CDR1 is LNHNV and CDR2 is YYDKDF in the germline V gene (reference sequence). V lost 1 base and J lost 7, with 13 bases in between. This CDR3 reads CATSRGASLGGELFF. The CDR3 nucleotides read TGTGCCACCAGCAGAGGGGCCTCCTTGGGCGGGGAGCTGTTTTTT.